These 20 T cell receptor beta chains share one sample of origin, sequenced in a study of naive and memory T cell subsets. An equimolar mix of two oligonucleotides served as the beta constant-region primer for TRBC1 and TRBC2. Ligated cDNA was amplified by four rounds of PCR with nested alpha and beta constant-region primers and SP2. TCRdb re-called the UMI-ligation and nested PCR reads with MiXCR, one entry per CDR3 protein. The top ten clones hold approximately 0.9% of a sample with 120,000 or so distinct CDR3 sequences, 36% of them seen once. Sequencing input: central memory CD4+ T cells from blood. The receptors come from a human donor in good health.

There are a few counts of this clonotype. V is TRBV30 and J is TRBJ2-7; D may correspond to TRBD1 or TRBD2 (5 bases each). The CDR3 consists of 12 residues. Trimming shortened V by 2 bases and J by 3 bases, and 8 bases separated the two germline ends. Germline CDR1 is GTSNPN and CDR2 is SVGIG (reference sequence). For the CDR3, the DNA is TGTGCCTGGAGTTTGGGGGTCTACGAGCAGTACTTC. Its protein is CAWSLGVYEQYF.

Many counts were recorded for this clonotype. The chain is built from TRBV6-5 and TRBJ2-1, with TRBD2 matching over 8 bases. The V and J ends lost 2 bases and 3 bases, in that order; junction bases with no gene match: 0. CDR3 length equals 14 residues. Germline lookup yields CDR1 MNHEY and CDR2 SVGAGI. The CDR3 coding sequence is TGTGCCAGCAGTTACACTAGCGGCTACAATGAGCAGTTCTTC. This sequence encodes CASSYTSGYNEQFF.

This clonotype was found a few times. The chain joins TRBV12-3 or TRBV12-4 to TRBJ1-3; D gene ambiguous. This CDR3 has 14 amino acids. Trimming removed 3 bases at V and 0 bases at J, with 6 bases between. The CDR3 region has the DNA TGTGCCAGCAGTTTCCGGGGCTCTGGAAACACCATATATTTT. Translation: CASSFRGSGNTIYF.

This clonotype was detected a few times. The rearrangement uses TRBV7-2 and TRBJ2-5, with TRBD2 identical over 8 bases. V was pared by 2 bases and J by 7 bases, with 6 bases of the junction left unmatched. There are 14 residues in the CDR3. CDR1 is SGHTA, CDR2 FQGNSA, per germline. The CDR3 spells CASSLTGGPGTQYF. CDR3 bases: TGTGCCAGCAGCTTAACGGGAGGGCCTGGGACCCAGTACTTC.

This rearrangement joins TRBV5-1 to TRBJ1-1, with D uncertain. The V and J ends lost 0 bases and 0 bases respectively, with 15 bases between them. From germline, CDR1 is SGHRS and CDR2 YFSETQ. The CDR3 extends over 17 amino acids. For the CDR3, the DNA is TGCGCCAGCAGCTTGGCCGTGGGAGGGCTGGTGAACACTGAAGCTTTCTTT. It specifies CASSLAVGGLVNTEAFF.

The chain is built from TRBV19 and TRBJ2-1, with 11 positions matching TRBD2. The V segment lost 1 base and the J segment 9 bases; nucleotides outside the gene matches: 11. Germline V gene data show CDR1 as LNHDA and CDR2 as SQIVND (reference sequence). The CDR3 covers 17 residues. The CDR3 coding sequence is TGTGCCAGTAGTATAGGGTCTGCTAGCGGGAGGCTCGGTGAGCAGTTCTTC. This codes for CASSIGSASGRLGEQFF.

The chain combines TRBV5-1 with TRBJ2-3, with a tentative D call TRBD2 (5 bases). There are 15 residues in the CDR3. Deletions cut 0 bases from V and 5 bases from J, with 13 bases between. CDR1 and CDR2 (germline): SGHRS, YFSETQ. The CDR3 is CASSLGLAKGDTQYF. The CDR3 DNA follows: TGCGCCAGCAGCTTGGGGCTAGCTAAAGGAGATACGCAGTATTTT.

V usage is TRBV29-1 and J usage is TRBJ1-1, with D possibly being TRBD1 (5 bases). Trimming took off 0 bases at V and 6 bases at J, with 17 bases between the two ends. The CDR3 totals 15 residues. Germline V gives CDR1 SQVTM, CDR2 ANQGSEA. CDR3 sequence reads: CSVEDRGRARAEAFF. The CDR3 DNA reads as TGCAGCGTTGAAGATCGGGGCAGGGCGAGGGCTGAAGCTTTCTTT.

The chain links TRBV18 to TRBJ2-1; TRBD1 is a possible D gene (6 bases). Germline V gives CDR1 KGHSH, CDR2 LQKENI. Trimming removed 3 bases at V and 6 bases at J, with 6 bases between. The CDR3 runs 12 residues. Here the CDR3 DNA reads TGTGCCAGCTCACCGACAGGCAATGAGCAGTTCTTC. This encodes CASSPTGNEQFF.

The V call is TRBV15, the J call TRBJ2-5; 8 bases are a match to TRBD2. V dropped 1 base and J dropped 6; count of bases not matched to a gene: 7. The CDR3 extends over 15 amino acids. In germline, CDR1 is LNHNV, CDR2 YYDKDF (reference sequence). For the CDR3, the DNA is TGTGCCACCAGCAGAGTTGCGGGAGGTAGAAAGACCCAGTACTTC. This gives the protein CATSRVAGGRKTQYF.

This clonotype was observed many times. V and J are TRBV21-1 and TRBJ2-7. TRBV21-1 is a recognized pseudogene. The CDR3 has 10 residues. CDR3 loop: CASSHYEQYF. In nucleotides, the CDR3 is TGTGCCAGCAGCCACTACGAGCAGTACTTC.

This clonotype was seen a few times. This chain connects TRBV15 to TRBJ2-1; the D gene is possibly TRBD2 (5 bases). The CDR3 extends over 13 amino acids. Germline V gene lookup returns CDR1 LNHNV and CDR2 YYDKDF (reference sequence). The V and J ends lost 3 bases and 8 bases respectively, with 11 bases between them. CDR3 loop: CATSSVSRDEQFF. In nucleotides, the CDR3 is TGTGCCACCAGCAGCGTCTCGAGGGATGAGCAGTTCTTC.

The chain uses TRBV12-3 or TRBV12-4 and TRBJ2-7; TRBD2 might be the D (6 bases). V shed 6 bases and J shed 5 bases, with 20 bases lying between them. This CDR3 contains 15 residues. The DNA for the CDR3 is TGTGCCAGCAGCTCGCCGGGACTCCTCGGTGACGAGCAGTACTTC. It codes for CASSSPGLLGDEQYF.

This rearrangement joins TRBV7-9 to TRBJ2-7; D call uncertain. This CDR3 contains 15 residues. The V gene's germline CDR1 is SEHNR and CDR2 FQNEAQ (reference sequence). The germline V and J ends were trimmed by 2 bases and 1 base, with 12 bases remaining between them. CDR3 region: CASSLIGGGSYEQYF. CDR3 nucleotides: TGTGCCAGCAGCTTAATTGGTGGTGGATCCTACGAGCAGTACTTC.

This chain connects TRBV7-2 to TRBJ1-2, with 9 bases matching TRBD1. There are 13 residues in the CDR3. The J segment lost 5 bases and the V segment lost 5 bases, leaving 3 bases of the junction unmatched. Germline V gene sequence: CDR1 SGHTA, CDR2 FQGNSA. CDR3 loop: CASSTGGRYGYTF. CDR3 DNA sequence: TGTGCCAGCAGCACAGGGGGCCGTTATGGCTACACCTTC.

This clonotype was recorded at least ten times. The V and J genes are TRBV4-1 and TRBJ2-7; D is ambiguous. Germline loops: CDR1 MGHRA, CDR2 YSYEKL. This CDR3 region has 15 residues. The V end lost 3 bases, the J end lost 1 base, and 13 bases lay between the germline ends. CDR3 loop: CASSHTQTVSYEQYF. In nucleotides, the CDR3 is TGCGCCAGCAGCCATACTCAAACAGTATCCTACGAGCAGTACTTC.

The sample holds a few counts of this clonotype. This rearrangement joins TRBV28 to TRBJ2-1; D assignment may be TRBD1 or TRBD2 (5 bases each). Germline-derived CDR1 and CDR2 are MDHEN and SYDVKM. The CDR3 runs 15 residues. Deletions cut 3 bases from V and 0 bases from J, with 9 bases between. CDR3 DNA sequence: TGTGCCAGCAGTTTTGGGGGAAGCTCCTACAATGAGCAGTTCTTC. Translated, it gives CASSFGGSSYNEQFF. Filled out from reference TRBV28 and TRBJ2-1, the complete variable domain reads DVKVTQSSRYLVKRTGEKVFLECVQDMDHENMFWYRQDPGLGLRLIYFSYDVKMKEKGDIPEGYSVSREKKERFSLILESASTNQTSMYLCASSFGGSSYNEQFFGPGTRLTVL.

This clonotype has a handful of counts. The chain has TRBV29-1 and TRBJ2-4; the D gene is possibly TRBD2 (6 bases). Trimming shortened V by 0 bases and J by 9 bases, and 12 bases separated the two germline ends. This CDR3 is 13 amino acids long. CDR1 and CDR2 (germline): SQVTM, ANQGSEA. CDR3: CSVEDGRLRIQYF. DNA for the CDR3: TGCAGCGTTGAAGACGGGAGACTTCGCATTCAGTACTTC. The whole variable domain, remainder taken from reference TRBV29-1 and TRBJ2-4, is SAVISQKPSRDICQRGTSLTIQCQVDSQVTMMFWYRQQPGQSLTLIATANQGSEATYESGFVIDKFPISRPNLTFSTLTVSNMSPEDSSIYLCSVEDGRLRIQYFGAGTRLSVL.

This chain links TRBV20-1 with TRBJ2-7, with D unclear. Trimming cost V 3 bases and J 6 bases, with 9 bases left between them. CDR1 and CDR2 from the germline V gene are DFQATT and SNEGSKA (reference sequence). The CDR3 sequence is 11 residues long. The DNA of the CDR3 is TGCAGTGCTAGGACACAGAGCGAGCAGTACTTC. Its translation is CSARTQSEQYF.

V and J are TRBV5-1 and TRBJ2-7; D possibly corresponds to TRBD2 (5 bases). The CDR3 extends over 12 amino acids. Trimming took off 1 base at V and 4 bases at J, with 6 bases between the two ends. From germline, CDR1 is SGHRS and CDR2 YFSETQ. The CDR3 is CASSLTRYEQYF. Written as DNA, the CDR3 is TGCGCCAGCAGCTTGACTAGGTACGAGCAGTACTTC.